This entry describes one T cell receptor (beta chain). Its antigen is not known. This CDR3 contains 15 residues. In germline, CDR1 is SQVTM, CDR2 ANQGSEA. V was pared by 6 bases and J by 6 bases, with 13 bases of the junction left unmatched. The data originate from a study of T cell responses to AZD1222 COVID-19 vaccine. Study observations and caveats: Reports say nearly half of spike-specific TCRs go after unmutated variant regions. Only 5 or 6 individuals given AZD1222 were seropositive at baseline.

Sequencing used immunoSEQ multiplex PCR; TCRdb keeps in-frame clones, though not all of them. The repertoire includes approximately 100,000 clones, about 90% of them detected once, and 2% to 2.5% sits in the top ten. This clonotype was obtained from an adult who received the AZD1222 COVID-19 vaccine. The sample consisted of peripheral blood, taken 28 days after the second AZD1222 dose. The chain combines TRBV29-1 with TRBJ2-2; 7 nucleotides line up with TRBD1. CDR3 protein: CSVEFYRGRAGELFF. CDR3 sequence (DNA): TGCAGCGTCGAATTTTACAGGGGTAGGGCCGGGGAGCTGTTTTTT.